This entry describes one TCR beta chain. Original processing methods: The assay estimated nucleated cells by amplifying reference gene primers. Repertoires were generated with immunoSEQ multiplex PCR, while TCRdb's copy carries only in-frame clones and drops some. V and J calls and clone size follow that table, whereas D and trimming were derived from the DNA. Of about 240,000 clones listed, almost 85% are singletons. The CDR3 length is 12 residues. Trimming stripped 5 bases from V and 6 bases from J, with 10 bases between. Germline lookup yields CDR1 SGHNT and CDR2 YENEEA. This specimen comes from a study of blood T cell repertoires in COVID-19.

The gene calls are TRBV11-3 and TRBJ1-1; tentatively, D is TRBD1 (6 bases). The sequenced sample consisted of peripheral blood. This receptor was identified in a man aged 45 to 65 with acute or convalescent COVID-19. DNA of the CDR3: TGTGCCAGCAGCCCAGGACAGCCTGAAGCTTTCTTT. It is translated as CASSPGQPEAFF. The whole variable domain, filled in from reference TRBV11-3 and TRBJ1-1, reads EAGVVQSPRYKIIEKKQPVAFWCNPISGHNTLYWYLQNLGQGPELLIRYENEEAVDDSQLPKDRFSAERLKGVDSTLKIQPAELGDSAVYLCASSPGQPEAFFGQGTRLTVV.